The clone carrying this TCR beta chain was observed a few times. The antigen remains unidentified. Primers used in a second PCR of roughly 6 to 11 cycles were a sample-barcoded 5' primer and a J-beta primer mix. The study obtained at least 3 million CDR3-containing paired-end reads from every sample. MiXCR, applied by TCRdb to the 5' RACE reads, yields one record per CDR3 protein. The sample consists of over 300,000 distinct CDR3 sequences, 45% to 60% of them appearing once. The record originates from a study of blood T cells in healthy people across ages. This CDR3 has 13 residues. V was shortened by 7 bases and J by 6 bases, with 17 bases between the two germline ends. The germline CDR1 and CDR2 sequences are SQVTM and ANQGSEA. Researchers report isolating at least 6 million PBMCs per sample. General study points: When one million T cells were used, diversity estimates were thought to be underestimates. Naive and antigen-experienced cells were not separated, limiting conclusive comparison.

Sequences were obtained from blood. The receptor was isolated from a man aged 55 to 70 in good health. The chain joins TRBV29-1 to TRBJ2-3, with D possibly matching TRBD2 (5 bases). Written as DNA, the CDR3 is TGCAGCGCAAAACTAGTTTTGACTGATACGCAGTATTTT. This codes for CSAKLVLTDTQYF.